This T cell receptor (beta chain) derives from a study of T cells in Graves' hyperthyroidism and ophthalmopathy. About the study: Any treatment followed the collection of peripheral blood at initial diagnosis. Study-wide findings and caveats: Expanded thyroid clonotypes (above 0.001) were mostly also found in blood.

RNA transcripts provided the source from which TCR beta CDR3 regions were amplified. A set of HTBI primers served as the primers for a first-round RT-PCR of the TCR CDR3. TCRdb redid the calling of the multiplex PCR reads with MiXCR, one entry per CDR3 protein. Counted here are 640,000 or so distinct CDR3 sequences, 12% to 15% occurring once; the ten biggest clones make up about 6.6%. Patients were excluded for uncontrolled infection, other autoimmune disease, pregnancy or lactation. The authors took PBMCs from over 8.5 ml fresh peripheral blood. This clonotype has a handful of counts. No antigen is known for it. Germline V lookup: CDR1 SGHTA, CDR2 FQGNSA. The CDR3 is 15 amino acids. Trimming removed 1 base from V and 3 bases from J, with 13 bases in between.

The sequencing input was blood. V and J are TRBV7-2 and TRBJ2-7, with D possibly being TRBD1 (5 bases). This clonotype originated in a woman aged 18-30 years with Graves' ophthalmopathy. This chain's CDR3 is CASSLEGNGFYEQYF. The CDR3 DNA is TGTGCCAGCAGCTTAGAGGGGAATGGATTCTACGAGCAGTACTTC.